This TCR beta chain was sequenced during a study of T cell responses to AZD1222 COVID-19 vaccine. On this clone: No antigen is known for it.

Study-wide results and limits: None of the repertoires were sampled until the peak T cell response had passed. Spike was spanned by vaccine-associated CD4 TCRs, with dominance at 160-218 and 743-854. With two AZD1222 doses given, Spike-specific TCR breadth and depth both rose.

Only in-frame clones appear in the TCRdb table, and some are missing; sequencing was by immunoSEQ multiplex PCR. The data hold about 200,000 clones, with 90% to 95% observed a single time. V was shortened by 3 bases and J by 3 bases, with 5 bases between the two germline ends. Germline V gene sequence: CDR1 DFQATT, CDR2 SNEGSKA (reference sequence). The CDR3 is made up of 11 amino acids. This TCR was sampled from an adult in good health. Here the sequenced sample was peripheral blood, taken on day 0 of MenACWY control vaccination. The V call is TRBV20-1, the J call TRBJ1-1; unclear D gene. CDR3 residues: CSARKDTEAFF. The DNA for the CDR3 is TGCAGTGCTAGGAAGGACACTGAAGCTTTCTTT.